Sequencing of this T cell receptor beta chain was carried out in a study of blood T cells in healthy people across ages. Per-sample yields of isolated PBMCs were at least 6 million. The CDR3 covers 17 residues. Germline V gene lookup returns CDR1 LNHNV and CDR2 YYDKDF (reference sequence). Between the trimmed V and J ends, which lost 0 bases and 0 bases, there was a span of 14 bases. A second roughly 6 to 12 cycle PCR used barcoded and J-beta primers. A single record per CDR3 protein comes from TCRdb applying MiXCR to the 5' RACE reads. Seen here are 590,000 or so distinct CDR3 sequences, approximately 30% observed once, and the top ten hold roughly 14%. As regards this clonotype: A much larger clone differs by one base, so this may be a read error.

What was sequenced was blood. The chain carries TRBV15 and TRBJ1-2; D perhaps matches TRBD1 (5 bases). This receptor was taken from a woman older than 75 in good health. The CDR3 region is CATSRDNRRAANYGYTF. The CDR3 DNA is TGTGCCACCAGCAGAGATAACAGGAGAGCAGCTAACTATGGCTACACCTTC.